One T cell receptor (beta chain) is described in this entry. It may be a read error: a sequence one base away is much more abundant. Within the sample, other DNA sequences also encode this same CDR3. The data belong to a study of blood T cell repertoires in COVID-19. The wider study: Sites in the United States, Italy and Spain provided acute and convalescent COVID-19 samples. The cDNA or gDNA used as material had been derived from T cells, B-cell-depleted T cells, or PBMCs.

CDR3 length: 15 residues. Trimming left V 1 base short and J 2 bases short, with 12 bases between. Per germline, CDR1 SGHRS and CDR2 YFSETQ. How the authors handled the data: Amplified reference gene primers provided the basis for estimating nucleated cell counts. Produced via immunoSEQ multiplex PCR; TCRdb's table is partial and in-frame only. Clone size and the V and J calls come from that table; the DNA yielded D and trimming. The sample has over 200,000 clones, about 86% seen once. Sequences were obtained from peripheral blood. This sequence originates from an elderly man with acute or convalescent COVID-19. The chain is built from TRBV5-1 and TRBJ1-1; no firm D call. The CDR3 is CASSLIPRENTEAFF. CDR3 coding DNA: TGCGCCAGCAGCTTGATTCCCCGAGAAAACACTGAAGCTTTCTTT.